The clone carrying this TCR beta chain was recorded many times. Antigen specificity is unknown. Researchers prepared the TCRbeta library using unique molecular identifiers, the study reports. One entry per CDR3 protein results from TCRdb running MiXCR on the PCR reads. The table has 480,000 or so distinct CDR3 sequences, 8% to 11% seen once. V was clipped by 1 base and J by 4 bases; unmatched bases: 9. CDR1 SGHTA and CDR2 FQGNSA come from the germline V gene. The CDR3 runs to 17 residues. The sample originates from a study of T-cell reconstitution after alpha-beta-depleted transplantation in children. Study conclusions and caveats: After transplant, at about two months, alpha-beta T cells were reportedly derived from several hundred expanded graft clones. After one year, T-cell counts and TCRbeta diversity mostly came from new T cells.

The clonotype originates from a child aged 2-15 years with inherited bone marrow failure, due to receive a stem cell transplant. The sample consisted of PBMCs, taken before TCRalphabeta/CD19-depleted stem cell transplant. The chain is built from TRBV7-2 and TRBJ2-3; 9 bases map to TRBD2. The CDR3 protein is CASSLVASGTNADTQYF. In DNA, the CDR3 is TGTGCCAGCAGCTTAGTCGCTAGCGGGACTAATGCAGATACGCAGTATTTT.